Below, one TCR beta chain is given with its context. Its antigen has not been determined. No base quality information exists; no much larger clone differs at one position. The sample comes from a study of T cell responses to AZD1222 COVID-19 vaccine (dated by TCRdb to about 2021). Turning to the overall study: AZD1222 recipients with second doses at about 4 weeks or about 12 weeks were pooled, because spike-specific TCR depth and breadth did not differ between schedules. TCR sequencing covered some 250 trial participants: around 210 given two doses of AZD1222 and 26 given two doses of MenACWY control vaccine. Trial participants were enrolled by age into subgroups of 18-55, 56-69 and 70-plus years, and around 150, 28 and 57 TCR-sequenced participants, respectively, were included in these subgroups. Study-wide findings and limitations: Participants were mostly white British and included more females than males, and it was suggested by the authors that clonal diversity may have been underestimated. Reportedly, almost half of the unique spike-specific TCRs recognized epitopes lying outside the regions that are mutated in the B.1.351 and B.1.1.7 variants. In the small 56-69-year group, the increase in depth fell short of significance, most likely because of low power. Vaccine-associated CD4 TCRs spanned the whole spike protein, with dominant responses in regions 160-218 and 743-854. Conclusions about previously exposed vaccinees are limited because only a handful of AZD1222 recipients were SARS-CoV-2 seropositive at baseline. After two AZD1222 doses, both the breadth and the depth of spike-specific TCRs were significantly higher than at day 0 and than in MenACWY recipients. No day 14 peak-response samples were available, so repertoires were characterized only after the peak T cell response.

The intended sense of this specimen's time point label: baseline before first vaccination. Vaccinee samples were obtained from the UK trials COV001 and COV002, which included a single-blind randomized controlled phase 2/3 trial of AZD1222 (ChAdOx1 nCoV-19) in healthy adults. For TCRbeta chain sequencing, PBMC samples were collected from trial participants at day 0 and at day 28 after the second dose. The CDR3 regions of human TCRbeta chains were analyzed by immunosequencing. Processing in the source paper ran as follows. TCRs in the repertoires were matched against a reference library of SARS-CoV-2-specific TCRs that had been generated with the MIRA antigen-specificity platform. Breadth was defined as the fraction of unique TCRs that were SARS-CoV-2-associated, and depth was defined as the fraction of total T cells that were SARS-CoV-2-associated. Using the MIRA data, each spike-specific TCR was mapped to the spike region that the TCR reacts to and placed in a CD4 or CD8 class. Log10-transformed breadth and depth values were compared by one-way ANOVA with Sidak's multiple comparisons tests. TCRdb took this table from immuneACCESS and kept in-frame rearrangements with V and J called. Such tables lack part of the clones; where checked against another copy, unresolved V genes explain under half of the gap, and the rest is unexplained. V and J calls and clone size are those listed in that table; D and trimming were worked out from the DNA. The sample table contains around 160,000 clones; only one count was recorded for around 90% of them. The ten largest clonotypes hold 4% to 6% of the sample.

The CDR1 and CDR2 encoded by the germline V gene (reference sequence) are LNHDA and SQIVND. Including the terminal cysteine and phenylalanine, the CDR3 comprises 13 residues. The only DNA kept is the CDR3, 39 bases in frame from the first base. Germline trimming amounts to 1 base on V and 10 bases on J, with 6 as the count of junction bases outside the gene matches. In this chain, TRBV19 is recombined with TRBJ1-2; 7 central nucleotides agree with TRBD1. The sequence came from an adult in good health. Sequenced here: peripheral blood, sampled on day 0 of AZD1222 vaccination. The CDR3 reads as follows: CASSIGSTGSYTF. The DNA reads TGTGCCAGTAGTATAGGCTCGACAGGGTCCTACACCTTC. Reference TRBV19 and TRBJ1-2 proteins supply the regions before and after the CDR3; the full variable domain is: DGGITQSPKYLFRKEGQNVTLSCEQNLNHDAMYWYRQDPGQGLRLIYYSQIVNDFQKGDIAEGYSVSREKKESFPLTVTSAQKNPTAFYLCASSIGSTGSYTFGSGTRLTVV.